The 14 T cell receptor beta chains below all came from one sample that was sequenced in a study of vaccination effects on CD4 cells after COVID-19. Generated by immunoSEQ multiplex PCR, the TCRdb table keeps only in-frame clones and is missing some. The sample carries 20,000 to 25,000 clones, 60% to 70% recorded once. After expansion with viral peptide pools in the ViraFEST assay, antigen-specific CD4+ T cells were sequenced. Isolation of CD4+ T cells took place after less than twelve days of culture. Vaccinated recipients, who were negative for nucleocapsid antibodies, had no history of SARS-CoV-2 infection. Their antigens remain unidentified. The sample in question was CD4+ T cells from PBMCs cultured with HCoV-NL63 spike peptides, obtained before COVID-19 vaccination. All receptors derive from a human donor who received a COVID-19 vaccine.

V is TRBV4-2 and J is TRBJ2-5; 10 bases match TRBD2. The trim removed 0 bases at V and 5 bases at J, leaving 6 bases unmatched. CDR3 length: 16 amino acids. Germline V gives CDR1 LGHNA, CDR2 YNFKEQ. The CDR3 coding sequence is TGTGCCAGCAGCCAAGATCCTAGCGGGAGTGCGGAGACCCAGTACTTC. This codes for CASSQDPSGSAETQYF.

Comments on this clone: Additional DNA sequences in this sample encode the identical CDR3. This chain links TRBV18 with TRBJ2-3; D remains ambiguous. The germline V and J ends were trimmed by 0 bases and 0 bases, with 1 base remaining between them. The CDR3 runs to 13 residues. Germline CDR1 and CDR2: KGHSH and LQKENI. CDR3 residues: CASSPPSTDTQYF. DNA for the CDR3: TGTGCCAGCTCACCACCGAGCACAGATACGCAGTATTTT.

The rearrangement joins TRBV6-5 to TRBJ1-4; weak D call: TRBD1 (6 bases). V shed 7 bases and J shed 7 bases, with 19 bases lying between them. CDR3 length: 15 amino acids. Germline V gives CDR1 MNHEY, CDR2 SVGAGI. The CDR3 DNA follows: TGTGCCAGCACTCTCGGGGGCTCGGGAAGTGAAAAACTGTTTTTT. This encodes CASTLGGSGSEKLFF.

CDR3 DNA: TGTGCCATAATGAAAGGACAGTACGAGCAGTACTTC. It codes for CAIMKGQYEQYF. The chain joins TRBV10-3 to TRBJ2-7; perhaps TRBD1 as D (6 bases). V was clipped by 9 bases and J by 4 bases, with 13 bases between them. Germline values: CDR1 ENHRY, CDR2 SYGVKD. The CDR3 totals 12 residues.

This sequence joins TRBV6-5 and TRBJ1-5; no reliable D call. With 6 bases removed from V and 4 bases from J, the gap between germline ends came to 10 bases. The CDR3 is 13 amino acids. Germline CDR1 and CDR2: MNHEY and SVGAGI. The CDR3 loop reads CASRREVNQPQHF. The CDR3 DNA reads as TGTGCCAGCAGACGAGAGGTTAATCAGCCCCAGCATTTT.

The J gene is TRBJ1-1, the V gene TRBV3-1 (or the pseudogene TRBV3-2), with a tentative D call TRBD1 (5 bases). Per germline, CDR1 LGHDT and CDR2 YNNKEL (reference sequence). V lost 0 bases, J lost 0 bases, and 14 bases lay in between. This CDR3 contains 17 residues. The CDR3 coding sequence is TGTGCCAGCAGCCAAGATGGTTGGGGCCCTATGAACACTGAAGCTTTCTTT. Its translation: CASSQDGWGPMNTEAFF.

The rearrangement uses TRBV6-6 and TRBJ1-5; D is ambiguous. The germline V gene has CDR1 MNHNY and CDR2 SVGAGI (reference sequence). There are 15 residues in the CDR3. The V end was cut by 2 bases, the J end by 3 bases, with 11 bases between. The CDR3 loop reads CASSYRTGVNQPQHF. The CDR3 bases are TGTGCCAGCAGTTACCGGACCGGGGTCAATCAGCCCCAGCATTTT.

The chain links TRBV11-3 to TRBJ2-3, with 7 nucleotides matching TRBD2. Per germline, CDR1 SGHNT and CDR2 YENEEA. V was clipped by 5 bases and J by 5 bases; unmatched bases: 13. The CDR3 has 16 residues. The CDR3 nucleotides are TGTGCCAGCAGCCCCCCCGGACTAGTCGTGCTAGATACGCAGTATTTT. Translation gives CASSPPGLVVLDTQYF.

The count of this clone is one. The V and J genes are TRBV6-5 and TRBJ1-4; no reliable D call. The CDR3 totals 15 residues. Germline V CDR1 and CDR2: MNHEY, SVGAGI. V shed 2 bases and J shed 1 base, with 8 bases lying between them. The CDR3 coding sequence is TGTGCCAGCAGTTACCGAGGTGGAACTAATGAAAAACTGTTTTTT. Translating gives CASSYRGGTNEKLFF.

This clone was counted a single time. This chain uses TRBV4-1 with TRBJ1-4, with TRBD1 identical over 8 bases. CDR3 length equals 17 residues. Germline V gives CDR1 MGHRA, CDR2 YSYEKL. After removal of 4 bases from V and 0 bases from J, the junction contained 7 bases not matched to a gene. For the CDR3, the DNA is TGCGCCAGCAGCCCAGGGGGCTGGGGGGCAACTAATGAAAAACTGTTTTTT. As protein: CASSPGGWGATNEKLFF.

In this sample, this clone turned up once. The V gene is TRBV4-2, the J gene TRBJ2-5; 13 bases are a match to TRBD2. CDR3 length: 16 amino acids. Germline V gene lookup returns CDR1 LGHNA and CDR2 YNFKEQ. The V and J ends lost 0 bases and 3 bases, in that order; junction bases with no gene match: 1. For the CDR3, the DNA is TGTGCCAGCAGCCAAGAGGGACTAGCGGGAAAAGAGACCCAGTACTTC. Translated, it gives CASSQEGLAGKETQYF.

CDR3 sequence: CASSAGQGSSGANVLTF. The DNA for the CDR3 is TGTGCCAGCAGTGCGGGACAGGGGAGCTCTGGGGCCAACGTCCTGACTTTC. This rearrangement joins TRBV6-1 to TRBJ2-6, with 10 bases fitting TRBD1. In germline, CDR1 is MNHNS, CDR2 SASEGT. The J segment lost 0 bases and the V segment lost 4 bases, leaving 3 bases of the junction unmatched. The CDR3 is 17 amino acids.

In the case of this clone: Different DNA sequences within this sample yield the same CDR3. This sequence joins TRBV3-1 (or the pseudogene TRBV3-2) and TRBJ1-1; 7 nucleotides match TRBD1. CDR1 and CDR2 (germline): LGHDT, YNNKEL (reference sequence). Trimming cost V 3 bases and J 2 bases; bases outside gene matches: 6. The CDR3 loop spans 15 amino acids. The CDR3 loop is CASSQAGTENTEAFF. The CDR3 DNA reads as TGTGCCAGCAGCCAGGCAGGGACAGAAAACACTGAAGCTTTCTTT.

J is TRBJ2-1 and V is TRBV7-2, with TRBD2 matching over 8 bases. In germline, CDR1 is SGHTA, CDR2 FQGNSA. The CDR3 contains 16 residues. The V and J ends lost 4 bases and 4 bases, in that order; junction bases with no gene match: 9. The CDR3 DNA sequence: TGTGCCAGCAGCTCGAGTAGCGGGGCACAATACAATGAGCAGTTCTTC. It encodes CASSSSSGAQYNEQFF.